This T cell receptor (beta chain) is from a study of identical twins. Trimming took 6 bases from V and 5 from J, leaving 16 bases between them. The CDR3 is 15 amino acids. The germline gives CDR1 MNHEY, CDR2 SVGEGT. This clonotype has a handful of counts. TCRdb independently ran MiXCR on the 5' RACE reads; one entry per CDR3 protein. The sample has 250,000 or so distinct CDR3 sequences; 10% to 15% are singletons. The data also belong to a second study, concerning yellow fever vaccine responses in identical twins.

The TCR was taken from a woman aged 18-35 years in good health. The sequenced material came from memory (CD45RO+) T cells sorted from blood. The chain has TRBV6-2 or TRBV6-3 and TRBJ1-4; no clear D. As DNA, the CDR3 is TGTGCCAGCAGAGCATACCGGACTGTCAATGAAAAACTGTTTTTT. Translated, it gives CASRAYRTVNEKLFF.